The 19 T cell receptor beta chains presented below share a single source sample, sequenced in a study of identical twins. TCRdb reprocessed the 5' RACE reads with MiXCR, giving one entry per CDR3 protein. The sample shows roughly 1,500,000 distinct CDR3 sequences, under 35% of them seen only once. Input material: cord blood. The origin of the receptors is a newborn girl in good health.

Only a few counts were recorded for this clonotype. The chain couples TRBV7-2 to TRBJ2-5; D remains ambiguous. The CDR3 covers 13 residues. CDR1 and CDR2 (germline): SGHTA, FQGNSA. V lost 6 bases to trimming and J lost 1 base, with 9 bases between them. This chain's CDR3 is CASSTYLQETQYF. The CDR3, as DNA: TGTGCCAGCAGTACCTACCTCCAAGAGACCCAGTACTTC.

J is TRBJ2-3 and V is TRBV7-2; D may be TRBD1 (6 bases). V lost 5 bases and J 1 base, leaving 16 bases between the germline ends. This CDR3 comprises 16 residues. Germline CDR1 reads SGHTA; CDR2 reads FQGNSA. This chain's CDR3 is CASSLRRRGRTDTQYF. The CDR3 DNA reads as TGTGCCAGCAGCCTCCGTCGCAGGGGACGCACAGATACGCAGTATTTT.

V usage is TRBV5-1 and J usage is TRBJ2-1, with 9 bases matching TRBD2. The germline V gene encodes CDR1 SGHRS and CDR2 YFSETQ. After removal of 0 bases from V and 6 bases from J, the junction contained 10 bases not matched to a gene. The CDR3 is 17 amino acids. The CDR3 bases are TGCGCCAGCAGCTTGGGTCCTAGCGGGGTAATCTGCAATGAGCAGTTCTTC. Translated: CASSLGPSGVICNEQFF.

This clonotype was seen more than once but under ten times. Written as DNA, the CDR3 is TGTGCCAGCTCACCACCGACAGGGGGGAGACATCAGCCCCAGCATTTT. Protein sequence: CASSPPTGGRHQPQHF. This sequence joins TRBV18 and TRBJ1-5, with TRBD1 matching over 9 bases. Germline values: CDR1 KGHSH, CDR2 LQKENI. Trimming at V came to 0 bases and at J to 5 bases, leaving 5 bases not matched to a gene. This CDR3 contains 16 residues.

The chain carries TRBV2 and TRBJ2-3, with D maybe TRBD2 (5 bases). V gave up 11 bases and J gave up 5 bases, with 11 bases separating them. Looked up from germline, CDR1 is SNHLY and CDR2 is FYNNEI. This CDR3 region has 11 residues. Here the CDR3 DNA reads TGTGCCCGCCGAGGAGGAGATACGCAGTATTTT. Protein sequence: CARRGGDTQYF. Supplemented by reference TRBV2 and TRBJ2-3, the full variable domain reads EPEVTQTPSHQVTQMGQEVILRCVPISNHLYFYWYRQILGQKVEFLVSFYNNEISEKSEIFDDQFSVERPDGSNFTLKIRSTKLEDSAMYFCARRGGDTQYFGPGTRLTVL.

J is TRBJ2-7 and V is TRBV20-1; 8 bases map to TRBD2. V dropped 6 bases and J dropped 4; count of bases not matched to a gene: 8. Germline V gene data show CDR1 as DFQATT and CDR2 as SNEGSKA (reference sequence). The CDR3 runs to 13 residues. This CDR3 is CSAQSGSQYEQYF. The DNA of the CDR3 is TGCAGTGCCCAGAGCGGGAGCCAATACGAGCAGTACTTC.

V is TRBV28 and J is TRBJ1-1; D perhaps matches TRBD1 (6 bases). There are 15 residues in the CDR3. CDR1 and CDR2 from the germline V gene are MDHEN and SYDVKM. Trimming took off 8 bases at V and 1 base at J, with 17 bases between the two ends. The CDR3 is CASAPGQGRNTEAFF. The CDR3 nucleotides are TGTGCCAGCGCCCCTGGGCAGGGGAGGAACACTGAAGCTTTCTTT.

This clonotype was picked up a small number of times. The CDR3 bases are TGTGCCAGCAGCCGCGCGGAGGGTGAAAAACTGTTTTTT. It is translated as CASSRAEGEKLFF. The V and J genes are TRBV28 and TRBJ1-4; D uncertain. CDR1 and CDR2 from the germline V gene are MDHEN and SYDVKM. Trimming took 6 bases from V and 7 from J, leaving 12 bases between them. This CDR3 has 13 amino acids.

V is TRBV10-3 and J is TRBJ1-2; 10 positions match TRBD1. Trimming removed 3 bases from V and 2 bases from J; junction bases left unmatched: 3. The CDR3 is 15 amino acids. Germline V lookup: CDR1 ENHRY, CDR2 SYGVKD. This chain's CDR3 is CAISDPTGGNYGYTF. The CDR3 DNA is TGTGCCATCAGTGACCCGACAGGGGGCAACTATGGCTACACCTTC.

The chain carries TRBV12-3 or TRBV12-4 and TRBJ2-1; 12 bases are shared with TRBD1. The CDR3 totals 16 residues. Germline trimming cut 2 bases from V and 6 bases from J; bases unmatched to any gene: 5. Written as DNA, the CDR3 is TGTGCCAGCAGTTTACCTCGGGACAGGGGGCGCAATGAGCAGTTCTTC. Translation gives CASSLPRDRGRNEQFF.

V gene TRBV19 combines with J gene TRBJ2-7; D uncertain. The V end was cut by 1 base, the J end by 0 bases, with 7 bases between. The germline CDR1 and CDR2 sequences are LNHDA and SQIVND (reference sequence). The CDR3 extends over 14 amino acids. This CDR3 is CASSIARGSYEQYF. The CDR3 region has the DNA TGTGCCAGTAGTATAGCACGCGGCTCCTACGAGCAGTACTTC.

This clonotype was seen a handful of times. DNA of the CDR3: TGTGCCAGCAGCCCCCGGGACCTGCAGTTCTTC. This encodes CASSPRDLQFF. V usage is TRBV11-1 and J usage is TRBJ2-1; D tentatively fits TRBD1 or TRBD2 (5 bases each). Trimming took 5 bases from V and 12 from J, leaving 11 bases between them. Germline V gene data show CDR1 as SGHAT and CDR2 as FQDESV (reference sequence). This CDR3 has 11 amino acids. Looking up the rest from reference TRBV11-1 and TRBJ2-1 gives the full variable domain: EAEVAQSPRYKITEKSQAVAFWCDPISGHATLYWYRQILGQGPELLVQFQDESVVDDSQLPKDRFSAERLKGVDSTLKIQPAELGDSAMYLCASSPRDLQFFGPGTRLTVL.

This clonotype was seen a handful of times. The chain joins TRBV12-3 or TRBV12-4 to TRBJ2-7, with 10 bases lining up with TRBD2. V was pared by 7 bases and J by 4 bases, with 7 bases of the junction left unmatched. This CDR3 is built from 14 residues. The CDR3 sequence: CASTEELAGYEQYF. The CDR3, as DNA: TGTGCCAGCACCGAGGAACTAGCGGGGTACGAGCAGTACTTC.

The chain has TRBV7-2 and TRBJ2-3; D is uncertain. Germline CDR1 SGHTA, CDR2 FQGNSA. With 4 bases removed from V and 4 bases from J, the gap between germline ends came to 12 bases. The CDR3 totals 14 residues. The CDR3 is CASSSRDSPDTQYF. DNA of the CDR3: TGTGCCAGCAGCTCGCGCGATAGCCCAGATACGCAGTATTTT.

This chain uses TRBV20-1 with TRBJ1-4, with TRBD1 matching 7 bases. This CDR3 comprises 14 residues. CDR1 and CDR2 from the germline V gene are DFQATT and SNEGSKA (reference sequence). With V trimmed by 5 bases and J by 3 bases, 6 bases remained unmatched. The CDR3 DNA sequence: TGCAGTGCTGGTCCCGGGACAGCTAATGAAAAACTGTTTTTT. It codes for CSAGPGTANEKLFF.

This rearrangement joins TRBV6-1 to TRBJ1-2; no firm D call. Germline values: CDR1 MNHNS, CDR2 SASEGT. The germline V and J ends were trimmed by 2 bases and 7 bases, with 20 bases remaining between them. The length of the CDR3 is 16 residues. The CDR3 here is CASSENPYDTEAGYTF. As DNA, the CDR3 is TGTGCCAGCAGTGAAAACCCTTACGACACGGAGGCTGGCTACACCTTC.

As concerns this clonotype: This could be a read error, since a much larger clone is one nucleotide away. The rearrangement links TRBV12-3 or TRBV12-4 to TRBJ2-3; possible D gene TRBD1, 5 bases. CDR3 length equals 15 residues. The CDR3 loop reads CASSLRQGNTDAQYF. In DNA, the CDR3 is TGTGCCAGCAGTTTACGTCAGGGAAACACAGATGCGCAGTATTTT.

V gene TRBV7-2 combines with J gene TRBJ2-2, with D uncertain. Germline V gene sequence: CDR1 SGHTA, CDR2 FQGNSA. The ends were cut back, 5 bases at V and 1 base at J, with 17 bases in the middle. The CDR3 consists of 17 residues. CDR3 sequence (DNA): TGTGCCAGCAGCCCGATAGTCTACCTTAAGAACACCGGGGAGCTGTTTTTT. Translating it yields CASSPIVYLKNTGELFF.

For this clonotype: A read error is possible here, since a much larger clone lies one base away. The chain has TRBV5-1 and TRBJ2-7; weak D call: TRBD2 (6 bases). Per the germline V gene, CDR1 is SGHRS and CDR2 is YFSETQ. The V gene lost 4 bases and the J gene lost 1 base, with 15 bases spanning the gap. This CDR3 is built from 15 residues. The CDR3 DNA reads as TGCGCCAGCAGCAAACGGAGGGCCGATTCCTACGAGCAGTACTTC. It codes for CASSKRRADSYEQYF.